This T cell receptor (beta chain) appears in the sequencing data of a study of blood T cell repertoires in COVID-19. On the study more broadly: T cells, B-cell-depleted T cells, or PBMCs supplied cDNA or gDNA.

How the authors handled the data: Reference gene primer amplification gave estimated nucleated cell counts. The assay was immunoSEQ multiplex PCR, and TCRdb's table has in-frame clones only and misses some. V and J calls and clone size are given by that table; D and trimming were obtained from the DNA. This sample has roughly 120,000 clones; around nine tenths occur once, and the top ten carry over 3%. The V end lost 5 bases, the J end lost 3 bases, and 20 bases lay between the germline ends. From germline, CDR1 is SGDLS and CDR2 YYNGEE. This CDR3 contains 17 residues. This TCR came from a woman between 50 and 59 years old with acute or convalescent COVID-19. The specimen sequenced was peripheral blood. V usage is TRBV9 and J usage is TRBJ1-4; D possibly corresponds to TRBD1 (6 bases). The CDR3 loop reads CASSSDTAGGPNEKLFF. The DNA of the CDR3 is TGTGCCAGCAGTTCCGACACCGCGGGGGGGCCTAATGAAAAACTGTTTTTT.